The source of this T cell receptor (beta chain) is a study of type 1 regulatory T cells. As for the study in general: This in vitro CD4 product, T-allo10, is enriched for Tr1 cells and alloantigen-specific.

Graft donor-derived T-allo10 cells were described as host-alloantigen-specific, anergic, and alloantigen-specifically suppressive. Trimming took 3 bases from V and 7 from J, leaving 19 bases between them. The CDR3 spans 16 residues. TCRdb processed the reads anew with MiXCR; each CDR3 protein has one entry. The sample carries about 68,000 distinct CDR3 sequences, 50% to 70% recorded once. In the case of this clonotype: Antigen unknown.

This clonotype was sampled from a human donor in good health. The chain is built from TRBV12-3 or TRBV12-4 and TRBJ2-4; D might be TRBD1 or TRBD2, each matching 5 bases. Sequencing was done on a sample of cultured T cells, either the whole culture or a sorted T cell fraction (not recorded which). Subset: Tr1-enriched cell product generated in vitro against host alloantigens. CDR3 nucleotide sequence: TGTGCCAGCAGTTTGTGGGGGAGTGGGGTCGGGAACATTCAGTACTTC. This encodes CASSLWGSGVGNIQYF.